The 27 T cell receptor beta chains below all came from one sample that was sequenced in a study of shared clonotypes between healthy human individuals (dated by TCRdb to the early 2020s). Receptors were amplified or captured by the immunoSEQ multiplex PCR assay. TCRdb provides this immuneACCESS table in a form limited to in-frame rearrangements. Some clones are lacking; in checked studies, under half of them reflect an unresolved V gene, and why the rest are absent is not known. The sample includes about 490,000 clones, with approximately 81% observed a single time. The ten largest make up approximately 11% of the sample. Sequencing was performed on PBMCs. These receptors came from a woman aged 40 to 55 in good health. Some clones in this sample may be carry-over from other donors' samples.

This clone was detected a few times. The chain uses TRBV18 and TRBJ1-1; D is perhaps TRBD1 (6 bases). V dropped 3 bases and J dropped 8 bases, with 16 bases sitting between them. This CDR3 is built from 14 residues. Germline CDR1 reads KGHSH; CDR2 reads LQKENI. CDR3 sequence reads: CASSPGQLNGEAFF. The CDR3 nucleotides are TGTGCCAGCTCACCGGGACAACTAAACGGAGAAGCTTTCTTT.

The chain couples TRBV4-2 to TRBJ2-7, with D perhaps TRBD1 or TRBD2 (6 bases each). The V end was cut by 0 bases, the J end by 4 bases, with 10 bases between. The CDR3 runs 14 residues. Per the germline V gene, CDR1 is LGHNA and CDR2 is YNFKEQ. CDR3 in DNA: TGTGCCAGCAGCCAAGAAAGGGGGGAATACGAGCAGTACTTC. As protein: CASSQERGEYEQYF.

This chain links TRBV6-4 with TRBJ1-2; perhaps TRBD1 as D (6 bases). Germline CDR1 reads MRHNA; CDR2 reads SNTAGT. Trimming stripped 2 bases from V and 12 bases from J, with 22 bases between. CDR3 size: 15 residues. CDR3 loop: CASSDGSEGGGGHTF. CDR3 DNA sequence: TGTGCCAGCAGTGACGGATCGGAGGGGGGCGGAGGCCACACCTTC.

The rearrangement links TRBV10-3 to TRBJ1-4; 10 nucleotides line up with TRBD1. The CDR3 is 15 residues long. The germline V gene has CDR1 ENHRY and CDR2 SYGVKD. V gave up 2 bases and J gave up 6 bases; unmatched junction bases: 3. CDR3 residues: CAISEGQGEDEKLFF. CDR3 bases: TGTGCCATCAGTGAGGGACAGGGGGAGGATGAAAAACTGTTTTTT.

In this sample, this clone turned up a few times. This sequence joins TRBV7-3 and TRBJ2-7; 7 nucleotides line up with TRBD2. The germline V gene has CDR1 SGHTA and CDR2 FQGTGA. With V trimmed by 2 bases and J by 6 bases, 4 bases remained unmatched. The CDR3 runs 13 residues. In nucleotides, the CDR3 is TGTGCCAGCAGCTTAGTGCGGGAGAGCGAGCAGTACTTC. This encodes CASSLVRESEQYF.

This clone was detected only once. This chain links TRBV7-8 with TRBJ2-2, with D possibly being TRBD1 (5 bases). Germline values: CDR1 SGHVS, CDR2 FQNEAQ. V lost 3 bases and J lost 2, with 7 bases in between. There are 14 residues in the CDR3. CDR3 nucleotide sequence: TGTGCCAGCAGCTTTGGGGCAAACACCGGGGAGCTGTTTTTT. The encoded protein is CASSFGANTGELFF.

CDR3 region: CASSHTDGSYEQYF. CDR3 nucleotide sequence: TGTGCCAGCTCGCACACGGACGGATCCTACGAGCAGTACTTC. V and J are TRBV18 and TRBJ2-7, with D hard to call. The CDR3 sequence is 14 residues long. Germline CDR1 is KGHSH and CDR2 is LQKENI. V gave up 6 bases and J gave up 1 base, with 13 bases separating them.

The V call is TRBV28, the J call TRBJ2-7, with a weak D call TRBD2 (6 bases). V was pared by 4 bases and J by 0 bases, with 25 bases between. CDR1 MDHEN and CDR2 SYDVKM come from the germline V gene. This CDR3 is built from 19 residues. CDR3: CASSSRQTSSASSSYEQYF. The CDR3 region has the DNA TGTGCCAGCAGTTCCCGACAGACCTCTAGCGCATCGAGCTCCTACGAGCAGTACTTC.

Concerning this clone: A much bigger clone sits one base away, suggesting this may be a read error. Other DNA sequences in this specimen translate into the identical CDR3. V usage is TRBV27 and J usage is TRBJ2-1; 7 nucleotides line up with TRBD1. Trimming cost V 5 bases and J 0 bases; bases outside gene matches: 10. The CDR3 runs to 17 residues. CDR1 MNHEY and CDR2 SMNVEV come from the germline V gene (reference sequence). The CDR3 sequence is CASSDNPGQSSYNEQFF. The DNA of the CDR3 is TGTGCCAGCAGTGACAACCCGGGACAGAGCTCCTACAATGAGCAGTTCTTC.

Comments on this clone: The likely explanation is a read error, given a far larger clone one base away. The CDR3 nucleotides read TGTGCCAGCAGGTACCCCTCGTACGAGCAGTACTTC. Residues: CASRYPSYEQYF. The chain combines TRBV27 with TRBJ2-7; D uncertain. This CDR3 spans 12 amino acids. Germline CDR1 reads MNHEY; CDR2 reads SMNVEV (reference sequence). Trimming pared 6 bases from V and 4 bases from J, leaving 10 bases between.

A word on this clone: This likely stems from a read error, as it lies one base from a far larger clone. Other nucleotide sequences in the sample specify the same CDR3. The chain uses TRBV10-2 and TRBJ2-2; no definite D call. Germline V gene lookup returns CDR1 WSHSY and CDR2 SAAADI. The CDR3 runs 16 residues. The CDR3 is CASSGSRQMNTGELFF. The DNA of the CDR3 is TGCGCCAGCAGTGGATCCCGGCAGATGAACACAGGGGAGCTGTTTTTT.

The rearrangement links TRBV10-2 to TRBJ2-3, with 10 bases aligning to TRBD2. This CDR3 is built from 14 residues. V dropped 8 bases and J dropped 5; count of bases not matched to a gene: 7. CDR1 is WSHSY and CDR2 is SAAADI in the germline V gene. The CDR3 DNA sequence: TGCGCCAGCTCCTCTAGCGGGAGCGTAGATACGCAGTATTTT. Its translation: CASSSSGSVDTQYF.

The chain uses TRBV6-5 and TRBJ1-2; no clear D gene. The CDR3 length is 14 residues. CDR1 and CDR2 (germline): MNHEY, SVGAGI. V was trimmed by 4 bases and J by 4 bases, leaving 13 bases between them. CDR3 loop: CASSFGFRSYGYTF. The CDR3 region has the DNA TGTGCCAGCAGTTTTGGGTTCAGGTCCTATGGCTACACCTTC.

In its sample, this clone is medium-sized (0.01 to 0.1%). In the same sample, other DNA sequences code for this CDR3. The chain recombines TRBV4-1 with TRBJ2-7; D remains unclear. V shed 4 bases and J shed 1 base, with 11 bases lying between them. The CDR3 runs to 14 residues. CDR1 MGHRA and CDR2 YSYEKL come from the germline V gene. The CDR3 protein is CASSPTRTSYEQYF. CDR3 in DNA: TGCGCCAGCAGCCCGACACGAACTTCCTACGAGCAGTACTTC.

CDR3 sequence reads: CASSRGLRNGNTIYF. The CDR3 nucleotides are TGTGCCAGCAGCCGCGGACTTCGAAATGGAAACACCATATATTTT. The chain has TRBV9 and TRBJ1-3; D is undetermined. There are 15 residues in the CDR3. Germline V CDR1 and CDR2: SGDLS, YYNGEE. V lost 4 bases and J lost 3, with 14 bases in between. The full variable domain, its missing parts supplied by reference TRBV9 and TRBJ1-3, is DSGVTQTPKHLITATGQRVTLRCSPRSGDLSVYWYQQSLDQGLQFLIQYYNGEERAKGNILERFSAQQFPDLHSELNLSSLELGDSALYFCASSRGLRNGNTIYFGEGSWLTVV.

In nucleotides, the CDR3 is TGTGCCTGGGCCCTAGCGGGAGTGCTTGATACGCAGTATTTT. Translation: CAWALAGVLDTQYF. This sequence joins TRBV30 and TRBJ2-3, with TRBD2 matching over 10 bases. Germline V lookup: CDR1 GTSNPN, CDR2 SVGIG (reference sequence). V dropped 5 bases and J dropped 6; count of bases not matched to a gene: 8. CDR3 length equals 14 residues.

This clone has only a few counts. With a much larger clone just one base away, this may be a read error. The chain uses TRBV29-1 and TRBJ1-2, with D perhaps matching TRBD1 (6 bases). Trimming stripped 5 bases from V and 9 bases from J, with 22 bases between. The CDR3 consists of 14 residues. Germline CDR1 and CDR2: SQVTM and ANQGSEA. The CDR3 reads CSVTSLRDNDCYTF. The CDR3 coding sequence is TGCAGCGTTACCTCCCTCCGGGACAACGATTGCTACACCTTC. Combining the CDR3 with reference TRBV29-1 and TRBJ1-2 gives the whole variable domain SAVISQKPSRDICQRGTSLTIQCQVDSQVTMMFWYRQQPGQSLTLIATANQGSEATYESGFVIDKFPISRPNLTFSTLTVSNMSPEDSSIYLCSVTSLRDNDCYTFGSGTRLTVV.

The chain joins TRBV6-1 to TRBJ1-5; 9 positions match TRBD1. Germline V gives CDR1 MNHNS, CDR2 SASEGT. J was trimmed by 4 bases and V by 6 bases; bases with no gene match: 4. CDR3 length: 14 residues. This CDR3 reads CASSETGGNQPQHF. The DNA for the CDR3 is TGTGCCAGCAGCGAGACAGGGGGAAATCAGCCCCAGCATTTT.

This clone was seen once. The V gene is TRBV29-1, the J gene TRBJ2-3, with 9 positions matching TRBD2. V lost 4 bases, J lost 0 bases, and 2 bases stayed unmatched. Germline loops: CDR1 SQVTM, CDR2 ANQGSEA. CDR3 length equals 14 residues. The CDR3 DNA reads TGCAGCGTTGGTACTAGCGGGAGCACAGATACGCAGTATTTT. Translation gives CSVGTSGSTDTQYF.

Notes on this clone: Since a far larger clone is one base different, this is likely a read error. This chain joins TRBV28 and TRBJ1-1; D not resolved. The CDR3 is 12 residues long. CDR1 MDHEN and CDR2 SYDVKM come from the germline V gene. CDR3 in amino acids: CASSFPSTEASF. The CDR3 region has the DNA TGTGCCAGCAGTTTCCCCAGTACTGAAGCTTCCTTT.

The CDR3 region has the DNA TGTGCCAGCAGTCGACAGGGCGGTAATGGCTACACCTTC. This gives the protein CASSRQGGNGYTF. V gene TRBV6-5 combines with J gene TRBJ1-2; TRBD1 matches 7 bases. The CDR3 runs to 13 residues. From germline, CDR1 is MNHEY and CDR2 SVGAGI. V lost 5 bases and J lost 6; bases outside the gene matches: 6.

V and J are TRBV27 and TRBJ2-5; D possibly uses TRBD1 or TRBD2 (5 bases each). CDR3 length: 14 amino acids. The V end was cut by 3 bases, the J end by 3 bases, with 11 bases between. Germline V gene sequence: CDR1 MNHEY, CDR2 SMNVEV (reference sequence). The DNA of the CDR3 is TGTGCCAGCAGTTTTTCAGGGACCAAAGAGACCCAGTACTTC. Amino acids: CASSFSGTKETQYF.

The rearrangement joins TRBV7-2 to TRBJ1-5; no firm D call. Trimming took 8 bases from V and 0 from J, leaving 11 bases between them. CDR1 and CDR2 from the germline V gene are SGHTA and FQGNSA. CDR3 length: 14 residues. CDR3 DNA sequence: TGTGCCAGCGGCAGCAGGAATAGCAATCAGCCCCAGCATTTT. As protein: CASGSRNSNQPQHF.

In its sample, this clone was seen a few times. A far more abundant clone sits one base away, making this likely a read error. This sample also contains other DNA sequences that code for the same CDR3. The gene calls are TRBV30 and TRBJ2-7; D may correspond to TRBD1 or TRBD2 (6 bases each). Per the germline V gene, CDR1 is GTSNPN and CDR2 is SVGIG (reference sequence). The CDR3 runs to 13 residues. DNA for the CDR3: TGTGTCTGGGCGGGACAAAACTCCTACGAGCAGTACTTC. The encoded protein is CVWAGQNSYEQYF.

The chain joins TRBV10-3 to TRBJ2-7, with 8 bases fitting TRBD2. Germline CDR1 is ENHRY and CDR2 is SYGVKD. The CDR3 covers 13 residues. V shed 8 bases and J 1 base; nucleotides not matched to a gene: 4. The CDR3, as DNA: TGTGCCATCGGTGCGGGAGGTTCCTACGAGCAGTACTTC. This gives the protein CAIGAGGSYEQYF.

The CDR3 bases are TGTGCCAGCAGCTGGGACAGCAACACCGGGGAGCTGTTTTTT. The encoded protein is CASSWDSNTGELFF. V usage is TRBV7-2 and J usage is TRBJ2-2, with 7 positions matching TRBD1. CDR3 length equals 14 residues. Trimming cost V 4 bases and J 2 bases; bases outside gene matches: 1. From germline, CDR1 is SGHTA and CDR2 FQGNSA. Full variable domain (rest looked up from reference TRBV7-2 and TRBJ2-2): GAGVSQSPSNKVTEKGKDVELRCDPISGHTALYWYRQSLGQGLEFLIYFQGNSAPDKSGLPSDRFSAERTGGSVSTLTIQRTQQEDSAVYLCASSWDSNTGELFFGEGSRLTVL.

This clone was picked up a small number of times. V is TRBV5-1 and J is TRBJ1-2; 7 nucleotides match TRBD1. V was clipped by 3 bases and J by 2 bases; unmatched bases: 4. In germline, CDR1 is SGHRS, CDR2 YFSETQ. The CDR3 has 14 residues. The CDR3 loop is CASSSPGQNYGYTF. CDR3 coding DNA: TGCGCCAGCAGCTCGCCGGGACAGAACTATGGCTACACCTTC.